One sample yielded the 20 T cell receptor beta chains listed below, sequenced in a study of monozygotic twins with inflammatory bowel disease. From the 5' RACE reads, TCRdb lists one entry per CDR3 protein and no DNA. The table for this sample gives around 200,000 distinct CDR3 sequences. The sample taken for sequencing was blood. Receptors were obtained from a human donor with ulcerative colitis or Crohn's disease, or a healthy co-twin of an affected twin (not recorded which).

The V and J genes are TRBV27 and TRBJ2-1; TCRdb's D call, TRBD1, is unchecked because there is no DNA. The CDR3 totals 13 residues. Germline V lookup: CDR1 MNHEY, CDR2 SMNVEV (reference sequence). The chain's CDR3 is CASSLRGNNEQFF.

The chain links TRBV11-2 to TRBJ1-2. Germline CDR1 and CDR2: SGHAT and FQNNGV. The CDR3 is 13 amino acids. CDR3 protein: CASSLATADGYTF.

V usage is TRBV20-1 and J usage is TRBJ1-5. The CDR3 runs to 13 residues. CDR1 is DFQATT, CDR2 SNEGSKA, per germline (reference sequence). CDR3 amino acids: CSARTLGDQPQHF.

The chain is built from TRBV5-1 and TRBJ2-5; checking the TCRdb D call of TRBD1 is not possible without DNA. The CDR3 has 14 residues. Germline V gene data show CDR1 as SGHRS and CDR2 as YFSETQ. CDR3 in amino acids: CASRDRFLQETQYF.

This chain connects TRBV20-1 to TRBJ1-1; TCRdb outputs TRBD1, but without DNA this stays unchecked. The CDR3 is made up of 14 amino acids. Germline V gene data show CDR1 as DFQATT and CDR2 as SNEGSKA (reference sequence). The CDR3 protein is CSATDWTAYTEAFF.

V is TRBV5-1 and J is TRBJ2-3. The CDR3 is 13 residues long. Germline V gives CDR1 SGHRS, CDR2 YFSETQ. CDR3 amino acids: CASGPGYTDTQYF.

The genes are TRBV13 and TRBJ1-1. The CDR3 totals 14 residues. Germline-derived CDR1 and CDR2 are PRHDT and FYEKMQ (reference sequence). CDR3 residues: CASSSEPGKTEAFF.

This chain joins TRBV9 and TRBJ2-1. The CDR3 contains 15 residues. Germline V gene lookup returns CDR1 SGDLS and CDR2 YYNGEE. Here the CDR3 reads CASSVESQLLTEQFF.

V and J are TRBV29-1 and TRBJ1-1; no DNA is available, so the TRBD1 call from TCRdb remains unchecked. This CDR3 has 13 amino acids. CDR1 is SQVTM, CDR2 ANQGSEA, per germline. CDR3 in amino acids: CSVLGQGVPEAFF.

The chain is built from TRBV12-3 or TRBV12-4 and TRBJ2-7; TCRdb gives TRBD1 as the D gene, but with no DNA this cannot be confirmed. The CDR3 consists of 17 residues. CDR3: CASSLMSPPPRDNEQYF.

V and J are TRBV3-1 and TRBJ2-7. The CDR3 extends over 15 amino acids. Germline V gives CDR1 LGHDT, CDR2 YNNKEL (reference sequence). CDR3 region: CASSQGQRLRYEQYF.

The gene calls are TRBV7-9 and TRBJ2-7; lacking DNA, the TRBD2 call made by TCRdb goes unchecked. Germline V lookup: CDR1 SEHNR, CDR2 FQNEAQ (reference sequence). The CDR3 is 13 amino acids. The CDR3 here is CASSGTPENEQYF. The full variable domain, its missing parts supplied by reference TRBV7-9 and TRBJ2-7, is DTGVSQNPRHKITKRGQNVTFRCDPISEHNRLYWYRQTLGQGPEFLTYFQNEAQLEKSRLLSDRFSAERPKGSFSTLEIQRTEQGDSAMYLCASSGTPENEQYFGPGTRLTVT.

The chain couples TRBV7-9 to TRBJ1-6; TCRdb calls TRBD1, which cannot be checked without DNA. CDR3 size: 13 residues. Germline-derived CDR1 and CDR2 are SEHNR and FQNEAQ (reference sequence). CDR3 loop: CASTLGGNSPLHF.

The rearrangement joins TRBV5-1 to TRBJ1-1. CDR1 is SGHRS, CDR2 YFSETQ, per germline. The CDR3 is 15 amino acids. The CDR3 is CASSLEGPTNTEAFF.

The chain joins TRBV5-1 to TRBJ2-1. The CDR3 spans 13 residues. Germline V lookup: CDR1 SGHRS, CDR2 YFSETQ. The CDR3 is CASSLSVGNEQFF.

The chain employs TRBV18 and TRBJ2-6; no DNA is available, so the TRBD2 call from TCRdb remains unchecked. There are 20 residues in the CDR3. Germline V gene lookup returns CDR1 KGHSH and CDR2 LQKENI. CDR3 residues: CASSPSLNSGPDSGANVLTF.

The V gene is TRBV6-5, the J gene TRBJ1-2. The germline V gene encodes CDR1 MNHEY and CDR2 SVGAGI. This CDR3 has 16 residues. The CDR3 loop reads CASSYRETGGRDGYTF.

V and J are TRBV5-1 and TRBJ2-1. From germline, CDR1 is SGHRS and CDR2 YFSETQ. CDR3 size: 11 residues. The CDR3 region is CASSLGWEQFF.

The chain links TRBV20-1 to TRBJ2-7; TCRdb picks TRBD1, but there is no DNA to check that call. The CDR3 loop spans 15 amino acids. CDR1 is DFQATT and CDR2 is SNEGSKA in the germline V gene (reference sequence). This CDR3 is CSARPTTGVLYEQYF.

The chain employs TRBV6-5 and TRBJ2-2; TCRdb calls TRBD1, which cannot be checked without DNA. The CDR3 is made up of 15 amino acids. Germline loops: CDR1 MNHEY, CDR2 SVGAGI. The CDR3 here is CASSFGQRNTGELFF.